Described below is a single TCR beta chain sequence and its context. 60 Vbeta and 13 Jbeta primers were used in PCR. Method: immunoSEQ multiplex PCR; TCRdb's copy keeps in-frame clones and lacks some. The data contain about 190,000 clones, about three quarters of them singletons. This specimen comes from a study of cytomegalovirus exposure and HLA in healthy donors. With V trimmed by 9 bases and J by 1 base, 4 bases remained unmatched. CDR3 length equals 14 residues. The germline gives CDR1 LNHDA, CDR2 SQIVND (reference sequence). Sequenced: PBMCs. The genes are TRBV19 and TRBJ2-3; 10 nucleotides agree with TRBD2. The receptor comes from a woman in her thirties or forties in good health and CMV-seronegative. The CDR3 region has the DNA TGTGCCAGCCGAGCGGGAGGGGGCACAGATACGCAGTATTTT. This codes for CASRAGGGTDTQYF.